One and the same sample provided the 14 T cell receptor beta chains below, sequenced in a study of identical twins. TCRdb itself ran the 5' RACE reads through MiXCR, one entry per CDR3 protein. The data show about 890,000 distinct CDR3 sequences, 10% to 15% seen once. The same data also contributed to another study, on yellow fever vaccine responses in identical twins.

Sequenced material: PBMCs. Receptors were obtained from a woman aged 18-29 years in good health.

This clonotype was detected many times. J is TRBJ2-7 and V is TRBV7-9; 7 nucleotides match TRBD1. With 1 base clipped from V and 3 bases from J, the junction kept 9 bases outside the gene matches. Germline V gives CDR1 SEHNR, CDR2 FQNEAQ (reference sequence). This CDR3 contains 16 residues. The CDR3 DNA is TGTGCCAGCAGCTTAGTGGGAGACAGGGCTGGCTACGAGCAGTACTTC. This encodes CASSLVGDRAGYEQYF.

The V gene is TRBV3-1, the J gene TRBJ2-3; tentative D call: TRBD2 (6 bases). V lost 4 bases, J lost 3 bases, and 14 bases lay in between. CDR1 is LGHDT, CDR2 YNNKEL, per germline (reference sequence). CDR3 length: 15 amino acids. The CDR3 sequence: CASSLGTVTTDTQYF. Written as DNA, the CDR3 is TGTGCCAGCAGCCTCGGGACTGTAACTACAGATACGCAGTATTTT.

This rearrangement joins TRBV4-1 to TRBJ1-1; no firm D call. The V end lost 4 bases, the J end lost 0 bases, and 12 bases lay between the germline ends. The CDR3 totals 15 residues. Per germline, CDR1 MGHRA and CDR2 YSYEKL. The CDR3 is CASSRSLAVNTEAFF. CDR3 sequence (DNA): TGCGCCAGCAGCCGAAGCTTGGCAGTGAACACTGAAGCTTTCTTT.

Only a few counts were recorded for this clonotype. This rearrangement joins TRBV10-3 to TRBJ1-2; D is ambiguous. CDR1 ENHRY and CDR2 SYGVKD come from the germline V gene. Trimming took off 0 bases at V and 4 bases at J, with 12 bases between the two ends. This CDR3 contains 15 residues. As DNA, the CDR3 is TGTGCCATCAGTGAGTCTTCCGGCGGATCCTATGGCTACACCTTC. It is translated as CAISESSGGSYGYTF.

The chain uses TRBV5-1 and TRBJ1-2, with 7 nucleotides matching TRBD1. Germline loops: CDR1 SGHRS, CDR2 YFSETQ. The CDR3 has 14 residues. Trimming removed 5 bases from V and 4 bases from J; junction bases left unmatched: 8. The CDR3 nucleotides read TGCGCCAGCAGTTCCACAGGGGCAGGCTATGGCTACACCTTC. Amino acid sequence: CASSSTGAGYGYTF.

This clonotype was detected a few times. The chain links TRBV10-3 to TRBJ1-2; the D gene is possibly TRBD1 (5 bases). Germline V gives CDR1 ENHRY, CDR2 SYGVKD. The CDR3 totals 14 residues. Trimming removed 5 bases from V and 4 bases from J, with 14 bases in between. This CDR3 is CAISTGTAIYGYTF. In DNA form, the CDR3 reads TGTGCCATCAGTACCGGGACGGCGATCTATGGCTACACCTTC.

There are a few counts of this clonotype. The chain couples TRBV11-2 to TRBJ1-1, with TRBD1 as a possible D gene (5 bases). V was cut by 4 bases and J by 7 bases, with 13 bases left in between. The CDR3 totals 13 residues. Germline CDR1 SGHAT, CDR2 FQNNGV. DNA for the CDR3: TGTGCCAGCAGCTCTCTAGGCGGGGGTGAAGCTTTCTTT. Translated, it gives CASSSLGGGEAFF. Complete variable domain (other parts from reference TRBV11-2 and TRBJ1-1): EAGVAQSPRYKIIEKRQSVAFWCNPISGHATLYWYQQILGQGPKLLIQFQNNGVVDDSQLPKDRFSAERLKGVDSTLKIQPAKLEDSAVYLCASSSLGGGEAFFGQGTRLTVV.

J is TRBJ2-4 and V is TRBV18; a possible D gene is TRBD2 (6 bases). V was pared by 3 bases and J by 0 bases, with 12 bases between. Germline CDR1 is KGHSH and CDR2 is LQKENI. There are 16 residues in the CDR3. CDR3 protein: CASSPRMGLAKNIQYF. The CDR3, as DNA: TGTGCCAGCTCACCGAGGATGGGACTAGCCAAAAACATTCAGTACTTC.

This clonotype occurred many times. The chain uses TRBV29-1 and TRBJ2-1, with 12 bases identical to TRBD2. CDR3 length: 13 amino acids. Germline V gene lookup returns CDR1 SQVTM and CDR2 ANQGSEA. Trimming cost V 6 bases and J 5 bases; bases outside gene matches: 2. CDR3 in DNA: TGCAGCGTGGGGACTAGCGGGCACAATGAGCAGTTCTTC. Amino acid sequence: CSVGTSGHNEQFF.

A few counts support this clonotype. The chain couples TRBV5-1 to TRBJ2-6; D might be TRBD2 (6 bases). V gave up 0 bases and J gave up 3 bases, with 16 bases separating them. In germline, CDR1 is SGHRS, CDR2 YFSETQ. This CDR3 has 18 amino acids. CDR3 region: CASSLVGGSTSGANVLTF. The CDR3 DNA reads TGCGCCAGCAGCTTGGTTGGGGGGTCAACTAGTGGGGCCAACGTCCTGACTTTC.

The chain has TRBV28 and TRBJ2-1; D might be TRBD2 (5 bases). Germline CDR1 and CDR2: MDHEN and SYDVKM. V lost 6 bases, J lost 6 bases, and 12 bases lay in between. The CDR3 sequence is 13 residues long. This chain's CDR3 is CASRRASLNEQFF. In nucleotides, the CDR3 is TGTGCCAGCAGGCGGGCAAGCCTCAATGAGCAGTTCTTC.

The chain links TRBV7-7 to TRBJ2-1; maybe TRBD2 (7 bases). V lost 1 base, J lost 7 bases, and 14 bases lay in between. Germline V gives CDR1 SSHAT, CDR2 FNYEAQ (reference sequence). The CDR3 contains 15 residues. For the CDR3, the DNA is TGTGCCAGCAGCTTAGAGGGGGGGCCCGGTAATGAGCAGTTCTTC. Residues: CASSLEGGPGNEQFF. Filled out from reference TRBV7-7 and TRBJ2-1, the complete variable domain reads GAGVSQSPRYKVTKRGQDVTLRCDPISSHATLYWYQQALGQGPEFLTYFNYEAQPDKSGLPSDRFSAERPEGSISTLTIQRTEQRDSAMYRCASSLEGGPGNEQFFGPGTRLTVL.

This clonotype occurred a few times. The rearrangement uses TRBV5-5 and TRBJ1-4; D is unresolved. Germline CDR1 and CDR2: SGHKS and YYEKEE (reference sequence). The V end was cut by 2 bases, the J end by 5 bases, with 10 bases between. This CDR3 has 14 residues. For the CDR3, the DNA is TGTGCCAGCAGCTTTACGGACGGAAATGAAAAACTGTTTTTT. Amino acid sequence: CASSFTDGNEKLFF.

The CDR3 DNA sequence: TGTGCCAGCAGCAGTGCCGGGACCCCGGTCGAGCAGTACGTC. It is translated as CASSSAGTPVEQYV. The V call is TRBV7-9, the J call TRBJ2-7; the D call may be TRBD1 or TRBD2 (5 bases each). In germline, CDR1 is SEHNR, CDR2 FQNEAQ (reference sequence). The CDR3 spans 14 residues. V lost 5 bases and J lost 6, with 17 bases in between.